This TCR beta chain was observed in a study of blood T cells in healthy people across ages. Study-level results: Naive T cell percentage and TCR beta diversity correlated strongly. In long-lived donors, naive CD4+ cell counts and diversity exceeded those of aged donors.

V lost 4 bases and J lost 3; bases outside the gene matches: 11. Germline V gene lookup returns CDR1 SGHRS and CDR2 YFSETQ. This CDR3 comprises 17 residues. This clonotype was found once. Its specificity is unknown. Primers used in a second PCR of about 7 to 11 cycles were a sample-barcoded 5' primer and a J-beta primer mix. A minimum of 3 million CDR3-containing paired-end reads was obtained for each sample. TCRdb passed the 5' RACE reads through MiXCR, listing each CDR3 protein once. The sample includes 1.5 million to 2 million distinct CDR3 sequences, 30% to 40% of them seen just once. Donors were healthy Caucasian individuals from Russia aged roughly 6 to 100.

Material: blood. The J gene is TRBJ2-5, the V gene TRBV5-1, with 11 bases that match TRBD2. The TCR comes from a human donor in good health. CDR3 in amino acids: CASSASPGLAVEETQYF. In DNA, the CDR3 is TGCGCCAGCAGCGCATCCCCGGGACTAGCGGTAGAAGAGACCCAGTACTTC.